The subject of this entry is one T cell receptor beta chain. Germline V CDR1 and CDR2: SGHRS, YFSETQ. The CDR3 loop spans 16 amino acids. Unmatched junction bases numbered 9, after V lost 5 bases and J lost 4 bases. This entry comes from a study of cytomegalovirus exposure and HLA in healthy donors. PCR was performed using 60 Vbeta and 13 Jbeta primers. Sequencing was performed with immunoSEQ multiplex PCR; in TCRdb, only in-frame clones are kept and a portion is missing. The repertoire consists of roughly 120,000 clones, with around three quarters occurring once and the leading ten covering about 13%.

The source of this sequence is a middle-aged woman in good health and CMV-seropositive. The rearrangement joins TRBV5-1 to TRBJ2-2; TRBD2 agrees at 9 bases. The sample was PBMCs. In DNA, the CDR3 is TGCGCCAGCAGAAAACTAGCGGGCCAGGTCACCGGGGAGCTGTTTTTT. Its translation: CASRKLAGQVTGELFF.